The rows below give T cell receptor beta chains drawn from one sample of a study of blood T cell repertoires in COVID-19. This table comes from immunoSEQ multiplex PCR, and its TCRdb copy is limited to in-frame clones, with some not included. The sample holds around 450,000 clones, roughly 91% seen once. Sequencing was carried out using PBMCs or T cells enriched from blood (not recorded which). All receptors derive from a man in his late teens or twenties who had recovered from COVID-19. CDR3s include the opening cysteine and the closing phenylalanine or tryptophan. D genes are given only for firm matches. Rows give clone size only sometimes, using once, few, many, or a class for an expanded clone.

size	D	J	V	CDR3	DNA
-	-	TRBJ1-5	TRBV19	CASPLGEQGGSNQPQHF	TGTGCCAGCCCTCTAGGTGAGCAGGGCGGAAGCAATCAGCCCCAGCATTTT
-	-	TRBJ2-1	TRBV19	CASSIFLLDNEQFF	TGTGCCAGTAGTATCTTTTTACTCGACAATGAGCAGTTCTTC
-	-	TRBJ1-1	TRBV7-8	CASSLREGNTEAFF	TGTGCCAGCAGCTTACGAGAGGGGAACACTGAAGCTTTCTTT
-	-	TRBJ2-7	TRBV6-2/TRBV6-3	CASSYSVAKSSYEQYF	TGTGCCAGCAGTTACTCGGTAGCGAAGAGCTCCTACGAGCAGTACTTC
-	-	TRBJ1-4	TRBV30	CAWSRQERVGEKLFF	TGTGCCTGGAGTAGGCAAGAGAGGGTCGGGGAAAAACTGTTTTTT
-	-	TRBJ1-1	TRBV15	CATSPPGLTREAFF	TGTGCCACCAGCCCCCCGGGTCTCACCCGTGAAGCTTTCTTT
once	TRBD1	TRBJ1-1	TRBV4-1	CASSPTGPNTEAFF	TGCGCCAGCAGCCCGACAGGGCCGAACACTGAAGCTTTCTTT
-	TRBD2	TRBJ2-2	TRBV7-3	CASSLSSGSHTGELFF	TGTGCCAGCAGCTTATCTAGCGGGAGTCACACCGGGGAGCTGTTTTTT
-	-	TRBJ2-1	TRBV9	CASSVGSGEQFF	TGTGCCAGCAGCGTAGGGTCCGGGGAGCAGTTCTTC
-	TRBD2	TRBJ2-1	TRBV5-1	CASSLGAGGHNEQFF	TGCGCCAGCAGCTTGGGGGCGGGAGGTCACAATGAGCAGTTCTTC
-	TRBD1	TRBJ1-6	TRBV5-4	CASSSDRVVHF	TGTGCCAGCAGCTCGGACAGGGTTGTCCACTTT
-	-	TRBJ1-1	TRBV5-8	CASSVTGYRAFF	TGTGCCAGCAGCGTAACAGGGTATAGAGCTTTCTTT
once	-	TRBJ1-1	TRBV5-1	CASGLRGTDTEAFF	TGCGCCAGCGGGTTACGGGGGACCGACACTGAAGCTTTCTTT
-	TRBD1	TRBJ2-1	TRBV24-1	CATSDYRGLDNEQFF	TGTGCCACCAGTGATTACAGGGGTCTGGACAATGAGCAGTTCTTC
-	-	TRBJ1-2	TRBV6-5	CASSSWEGRNGYTF	TGTGCCAGCAGTAGTTGGGAGGGAAGGAATGGCTACACCTTC
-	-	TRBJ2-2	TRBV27	CASSPPRGARGTGELFF	TGTGCCAGCAGTCCTCCGAGGGGGGCCAGGGGGACCGGGGAGCTGTTTTTT
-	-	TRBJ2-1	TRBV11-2	CASSSWGQREGNEQFF	TGTGCCAGCAGCTCCTGGGGGCAACGAGAAGGCAATGAGCAGTTCTTC
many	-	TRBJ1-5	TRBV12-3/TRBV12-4	CASSRQFNQPQHF	TGTGCCAGCAGTCGACAGTTCAATCAGCCCCAGCATTTT
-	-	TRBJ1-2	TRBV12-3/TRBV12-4	CASSSTNYGYTF	TGTGCCAGCTCTAGTACCAACTATGGCTACACCTTC
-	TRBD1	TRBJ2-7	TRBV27	CASSATGNPSYEQYF	TGTGCCAGCAGTGCGACAGGGAACCCCTCCTACGAGCAGTACTTC
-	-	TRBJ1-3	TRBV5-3	CARRGVDLSGNTIYF	TGTGCCAGAAGGGGCGTGGATCTCTCTGGAAACACCATATATTTT
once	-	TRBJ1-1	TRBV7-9	CASSFLGRSTEAFF	TGTGCCAGCAGCTTCCTCGGGAGGAGCACTGAAGCTTTCTTT
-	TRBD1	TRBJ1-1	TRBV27	CASSFGTGVMNTEAFF	TGTGCCAGCAGTTTCGGGACAGGGGTAATGAACACTGAAGCTTTCTTT
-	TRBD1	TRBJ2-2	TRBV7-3	CASSLTTGAGAGELFF	TGTGCCAGCAGCTTAACGACAGGGGCAGGGGCCGGGGAGCTGTTTTTT
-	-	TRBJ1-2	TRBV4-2	CASSQDSFNYGYTF	TGTGCCAGCAGCCAGGACAGCTTTAACTATGGCTACACCTTC
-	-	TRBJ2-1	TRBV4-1	CASSQDSGQGSYNEQFF	TGCGCCAGCAGCCAAGATTCGGGTCAGGGTTCCTACAATGAGCAGTTCTTC
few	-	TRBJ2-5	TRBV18	CASSPPTGKGTQYF	TGTGCCAGCTCACCACCCACAGGGAAGGGGACCCAGTACTTC
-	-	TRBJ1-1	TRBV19	CASSAQGSSTEAFF	TGTGCCAGTAGTGCTCAGGGTTCTTCGACTGAAGCTTTCTTT
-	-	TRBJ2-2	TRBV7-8	CASSLHGAGELFF	TGTGCCAGCAGCTTACACGGTGCCGGGGAGCTGTTTTTT
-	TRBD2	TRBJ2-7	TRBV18	CASSSSPFGDSGRNEQYF	TGTGCCAGCTCATCCTCTCCCTTCGGGGATAGCGGGAGGAACGAGCAGTACTTC
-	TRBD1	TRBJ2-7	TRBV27	CASSFRQGDTYEQYF	TGTGCCAGCAGTTTCCGGCAGGGGGACACCTACGAGCAGTACTTC
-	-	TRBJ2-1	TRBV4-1	CASSQAGSSYNEQFF	TGCGCCAGCAGCCAAGCGGGATCTAGCTACAATGAGCAGTTCTTC
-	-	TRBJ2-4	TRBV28	CASSSGLAKNIQYF	TGTGCCAGCAGTTCGGGACTGGCCAAAAACATTCAGTACTTC
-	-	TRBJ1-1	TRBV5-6	CASSPLGAEAFF	TGTGCCAGCAGCCCATTAGGGGCTGAAGCTTTCTTT
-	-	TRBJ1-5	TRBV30	CAWSGVSGNQPQHF	TGTGCCTGGAGCGGTGTGTCTGGCAATCAGCCCCAGCATTTT
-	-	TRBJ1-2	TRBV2	CASSDLGGGYTF	TGTGCCAGCAGTGATTTGGGGGGTGGCTACACCTTC
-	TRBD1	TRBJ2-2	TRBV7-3	CASSSRGQGANTGELFF	TGTGCCAGCAGTAGCCGGGGACAGGGGGCGAACACCGGGGAGCTGTTTTTT